This TCR beta chain is drawn from a study of blood T cell repertoires in COVID-19. Overall study context: Nucleic acid was either cDNA or gDNA, and it came from T cells, B-cell-depleted T cells, or PBMCs.

Participants were placed into cohorts based on the clinical history they reported. V gave up 3 bases and J gave up 6 bases, with 11 bases separating them. CDR1 is GTSNPN and CDR2 is SVGIG in the germline V gene (reference sequence). The CDR3 spans 13 residues. Per the study methods: By means of reference gene primer amplification, nucleated cell counts were estimated. Data came from immunoSEQ multiplex PCR; TCRdb stores just in-frame clones and leaves some out. That table gives V, J and clone size, and the DNA gave D and trimming. This table holds 200,000 to 300,000 clones, roughly 85% found once. This clonotype was obtained from a woman aged 50 to 60 with acute COVID-19. What was sequenced was PBMCs or T cells enriched from blood (not recorded which). V is TRBV30 and J is TRBJ1-4; D perhaps matches TRBD1 (6 bases). DNA of the CDR3: TGTGCCTGGAGGGGGGCAGGTCATGAAAAACTGTTTTTT. Translation: CAWRGAGHEKLFF.